This record looks at one TCR beta chain sequence and its context. Germline V gives CDR1 MNHNS, CDR2 SASEGT. The CDR3 runs 13 residues. V lost 1 base to trimming and J lost 7 bases, with 11 bases between them. This sample stems from a study of blood T cell repertoires in COVID-19. At the level of the study: Material from acute and convalescent COVID-19 was sourced from the United States, Italy and Spain. T cells, B-cell-depleted T cells, or PBMCs provided the cDNA or gDNA that served as material.

The data were produced by immunoSEQ multiplex PCR, yet TCRdb's version contains in-frame clones alone and is incomplete. This sample yields 150,000 to 200,000 clones, of which around four fifths are seen a single time; approximately 6.5% belongs to the top ten. The clonotype was recovered from a woman aged 35 to 49 with acute or convalescent COVID-19. V gene TRBV6-1 combines with J gene TRBJ2-7, with TRBD1 as a possible D gene (5 bases). The sample taken for sequencing was peripheral blood. The CDR3 DNA reads as TGTGCCAGCAGTGAAGGGGGCCGCTCTGAGCAGTACTTC. This codes for CASSEGGRSEQYF.